The entry below describes one T cell receptor (beta chain). What it recognizes is unknown. Some clones are missing from TCRdb's copy, which holds only in-frame ones; the method was immunoSEQ multiplex PCR. The table lists some 150,000 clones, 75% to 95% of them singletons, with 0.9% to 1.2% in the top ten. The sample comes from a study of OX40 agonist ivuxolimab in advanced cancers. The wider study: Patients' therapy was ivuxolimab, an antibody that acts as an agonist of OX40 (CD134).

Germline V lookup: CDR1 SGHTA, CDR2 FQGTGA. This CDR3 contains 16 residues. V shed 4 bases, J shed 10 bases, and the junction held 13 bases outside the gene matches. Study findings and constraints: Antigen targets of the expanded peripheral T cells went undetermined.

Material: CD4+ or CD8+ T cells sorted from blood, obtained in a trial of the OX40 agonist ivuxolimab. J is TRBJ2-1 and V is TRBV7-3; 10 nucleotides agree with TRBD2. The sequence came from an adult with an advanced solid tumor such as melanoma, head and neck, liver or kidney cancer. This CDR3 reads CASSSTGLAGAIEQFF. Here the CDR3 DNA reads TGTGCCAGCAGCTCAACCGGGCTAGCGGGAGCAATAGAGCAGTTCTTC.